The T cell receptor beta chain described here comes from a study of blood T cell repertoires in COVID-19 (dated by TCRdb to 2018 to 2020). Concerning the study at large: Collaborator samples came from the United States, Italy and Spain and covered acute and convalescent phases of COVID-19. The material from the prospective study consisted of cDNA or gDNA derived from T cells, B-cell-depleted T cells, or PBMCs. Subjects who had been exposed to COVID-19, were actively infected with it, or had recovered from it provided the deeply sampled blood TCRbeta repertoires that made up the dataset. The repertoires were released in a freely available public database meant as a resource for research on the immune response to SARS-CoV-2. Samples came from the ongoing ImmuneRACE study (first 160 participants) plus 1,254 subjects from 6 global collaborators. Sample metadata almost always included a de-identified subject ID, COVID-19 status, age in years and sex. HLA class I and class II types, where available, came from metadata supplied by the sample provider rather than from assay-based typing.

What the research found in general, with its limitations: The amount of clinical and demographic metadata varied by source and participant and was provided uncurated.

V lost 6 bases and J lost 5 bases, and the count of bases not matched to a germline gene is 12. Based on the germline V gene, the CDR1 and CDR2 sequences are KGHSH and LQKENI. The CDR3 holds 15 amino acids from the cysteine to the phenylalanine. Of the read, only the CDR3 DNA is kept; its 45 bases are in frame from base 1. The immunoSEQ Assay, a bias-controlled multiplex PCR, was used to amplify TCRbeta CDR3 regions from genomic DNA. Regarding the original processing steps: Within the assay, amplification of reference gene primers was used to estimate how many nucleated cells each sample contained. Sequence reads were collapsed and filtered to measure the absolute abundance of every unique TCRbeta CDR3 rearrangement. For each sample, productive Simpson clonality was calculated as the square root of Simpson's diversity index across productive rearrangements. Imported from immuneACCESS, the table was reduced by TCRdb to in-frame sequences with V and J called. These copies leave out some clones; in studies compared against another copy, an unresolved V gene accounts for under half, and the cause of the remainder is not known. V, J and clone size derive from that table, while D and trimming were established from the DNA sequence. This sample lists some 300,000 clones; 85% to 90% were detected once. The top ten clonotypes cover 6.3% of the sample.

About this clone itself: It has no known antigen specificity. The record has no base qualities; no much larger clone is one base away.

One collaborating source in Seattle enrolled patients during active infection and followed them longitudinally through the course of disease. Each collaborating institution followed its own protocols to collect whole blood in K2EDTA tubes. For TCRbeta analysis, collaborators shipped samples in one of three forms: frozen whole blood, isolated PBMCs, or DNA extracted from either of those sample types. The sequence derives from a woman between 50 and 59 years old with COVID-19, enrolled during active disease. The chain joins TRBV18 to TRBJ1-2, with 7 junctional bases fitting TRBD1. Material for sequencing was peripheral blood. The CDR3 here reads CASSHKDRPTYGYTF. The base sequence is TGTGCCAGCTCTCATAAGGACAGGCCTACATATGGCTACACCTTC.